This TCR beta chain was profiled in a study of regulatory T cells in long-lasting Graves disease. Findings and caveats of the study: The study found TRBV28, TRBJ1-2 and TRBJ2-5 favored in persistent disease.

The CDR3 runs 17 residues. Trimming at V came to 3 bases and at J to 8 bases, leaving 16 bases not matched to a gene. The germline gives CDR1 SEHNR, CDR2 FQNEAQ (reference sequence). A remark on this clonotype: Its antigen is currently unknown.

With iRepertoire HTBI primers and Arm-PCR of CDR3 regions, TCR beta libraries were built. TCRdb redid the calling of the multiplex PCR reads with MiXCR, one entry per CDR3 protein. Of 620,000 or so distinct CDR3 sequences in the sample, about 16% were seen once. Time point reported: newly diagnosed GD, antithyroid drugs for less than 3 months. RNA from PBMCs was the source of the TCR library. The data also belong to a second study, concerning T cells in Graves' hyperthyroidism and ophthalmopathy. That paper states: Graves' hyperthyroidism was deemed stable given no ophthalmopathy progression within 18 months. The model anticipated ophthalmopathy a median approximately 6.7 months pre-onset.

This chain uses TRBV7-9 with TRBJ2-1; the match to TRBD2 covers 7 bases. This specimen was peripheral blood mononuclear cells (PBMCs), taken at new diagnosis, from a patient treated with antithyroid drugs. The origin of this receptor is a woman aged 25 to 39 with Graves disease. Written as DNA, the CDR3 is TGTGCCAGCAGCTTGCCTGGGGGAGGGGAGCCGGTGGATGAGCAGTTCTTC. It codes for CASSLPGGGEPVDEQFF.